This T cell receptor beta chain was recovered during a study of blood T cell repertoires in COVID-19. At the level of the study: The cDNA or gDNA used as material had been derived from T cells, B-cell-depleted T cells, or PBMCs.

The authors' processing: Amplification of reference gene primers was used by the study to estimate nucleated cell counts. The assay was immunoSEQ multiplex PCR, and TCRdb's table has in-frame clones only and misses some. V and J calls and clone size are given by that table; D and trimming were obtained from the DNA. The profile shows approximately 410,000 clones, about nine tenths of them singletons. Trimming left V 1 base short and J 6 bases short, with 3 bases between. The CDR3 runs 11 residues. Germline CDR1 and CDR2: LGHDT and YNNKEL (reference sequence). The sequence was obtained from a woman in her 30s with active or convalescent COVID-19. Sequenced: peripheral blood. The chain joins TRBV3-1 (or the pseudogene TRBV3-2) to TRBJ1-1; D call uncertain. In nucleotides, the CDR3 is TGTGCCAGCAGCCAAGGCGCTGAAGCTTTCTTT. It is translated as CASSQGAEAFF.